A selection of T cell receptor beta chains follows, all from one sample in a study of tumor-infiltrating lymphocytes in primary liver carcinoma. TCRdb itself ran the multiplex PCR reads through MiXCR, one entry per CDR3 protein. The sample consists of roughly 70,000 distinct CDR3 sequences, over 60% of them appearing once. Sequencing was carried out using liver tumor tissue from sampling region 4. These receptors were obtained from a middle-aged man with primary liver carcinoma and hepatitis B virus infection. CDR3s include the opening cysteine and the closing phenylalanine or tryptophan. Each record gives: clone size, J gene, V gene, CDR3 protein. Clone size appears in some rows only: once, few, many, or a class for an expanded clone.

size: few; J: TRBJ1-6; V: TRBV5-4; CDR3: CASTSLGERSSPLHF
size: few; J: TRBJ1-3; V: TRBV5-6; CDR3: CASSLEGQGSGNTIYF
size: -; J: TRBJ2-5; V: TRBV6-1; CDR3: CASGDRERETHYF
size: -; J: TRBJ2-3; V: TRBV6-5; CDR3: CASSLQKTDTQYF
size: medium-sized; J: TRBJ2-1; V: TRBV11-1; CDR3: CASSLSTSPNEQFF
size: few; J: TRBJ2-5; V: TRBV6-5; CDR3: CASSYSEGKGAQYF
size: -; J: TRBJ2-1; V: TRBV11-2; CDR3: CACSLDGRFSGTLYNEQFF
size: few; J: TRBJ2-5; V: TRBV6-2/TRBV6-3; CDR3: CASSNSQGTQYF
size: -; J: TRBJ2-1; V: TRBV6-1; CDR3: CASSEVGWAFF
size: -; J: TRBJ2-1; V: TRBV11-2; CDR3: CARNLYRLVSDQFF
size: -; J: TRBJ1-4; V: TRBV2; CDR3: CASRDRVGSEKLFF
size: few; J: TRBJ2-1; V: TRBV6-1; CDR3: CASSDRLAAGNEQFF
size: -; J: TRBJ1-2; V: TRBV5-1; CDR3: CASSLEGVRGYTF
size: -; J: TRBJ2-1; V: TRBV29-1; CDR3: CSTRAGGYEQFF
size: once; J: TRBJ2-2; V: TRBV5-1; CDR3: CASWQQGADSGELFF
size: many; J: TRBJ2-3; V: TRBV6-1; CDR3: CAITEIAGGRTDTQYF
size: -; J: TRBJ2-7; V: TRBV11-2; CDR3: CASSFVQGAIHIEQYF
size: -; J: TRBJ2-5; V: TRBV5-1; CDR3: CASSSSGRFQGTQYF
size: -; J: TRBJ2-1; V: TRBV5-1; CDR3: CASSFEGVAPELFF
size: -; J: TRBJ2-5; V: TRBV29-1; CDR3: CSVETGGGKTQYF
size: -; J: TRBJ2-7; V: TRBV12-3/TRBV12-4; CDR3: CASSVGGHGTYEQYF
size: -; J: TRBJ2-3; V: TRBV4-1; CDR3: CASSQDGSLVASTDAQYF
size: -; J: TRBJ2-1; V: TRBV4-3; CDR3: CTSSQVLASTYIEQFF
size: once; J: TRBJ2-7; V: TRBV7-8; CDR3: CASSVTSGARSKQYF
size: -; J: TRBJ2-7; V: TRBV11-2; CDR3: CASSLGANGTYEQYF
size: -; J: TRBJ2-3; V: TRBV12-3/TRBV12-4; CDR3: CDSSYRRDSSVTDTQYF
size: -; J: TRBJ2-2; V: TRBV5-4; CDR3: CASSGMGSGELFF
size: few; J: TRBJ2-7; V: TRBV4-3; CDR3: CASSQPGDSEQYF
size: -; J: TRBJ2-3; V: TRBV11-2; CDR3: CASSLARDIPTDTQYF
size: few; J: TRBJ2-2; V: TRBV7-2; CDR3: CASSAQGSGELFF
size: -; J: TRBJ2-1; V: TRBV12-3/TRBV12-4; CDR3: CASRNPWTSGRDEQFF